These 4 T cell receptor beta chains were sequenced from one sample in a study of naive and memory T cell subsets. Both TRBC1 and TRBC2 were covered by a beta constant-region primer of two equimolar oligonucleotides. A single record per CDR3 protein comes from TCRdb applying MiXCR to the UMI-ligation and nested PCR reads. The data contain about 90,000 distinct CDR3 sequences, over 7% of them singletons. Specimen: central memory CD4+ T cells from blood. The source of these receptors is a human donor in good health.

In this sample, this clonotype turned up many times. The V and J genes are TRBV7-2 and TRBJ2-1; tentative D call: TRBD1 (6 bases). Germline V gene data show CDR1 as SGHTA and CDR2 as FQGNSA. This CDR3 region has 14 residues. The V end lost 4 bases, the J end lost 11 bases, and 18 bases lay between the germline ends. The CDR3 region has the DNA TGTGCCAGCAGCTCAGCTCTCTCCGGGACACAGCAGTTCTTC. As protein: CASSSALSGTQQFF.

At least ten counts were recorded for this clonotype. The V and J genes are TRBV5-1 and TRBJ2-1, with 7 bases matching TRBD2. Germline V CDR1 and CDR2: SGHRS, YFSETQ. The CDR3 totals 16 residues. Losses at the gene ends were 0 bases for V and 9 bases for J; bases not matched to a gene: 12. The DNA of the CDR3 is TGCGCCAGCAGCTTGGTCGCGGGGGAGCCCGAGGCTGAGCAGTTCTTC. It specifies CASSLVAGEPEAEQFF.

This clonotype was detected ten times or more. The chain recombines TRBV29-1 with TRBJ2-7; 10 bases agree with TRBD2. The ends lost 7 bases at V and 2 bases at J; junction bases unmatched: 11. This CDR3 spans 15 amino acids. Germline CDR1 and CDR2: SQVTM and ANQGSEA. CDR3 in DNA: TGCAGCGCCCGGACTAGCGGATCTCATCCCTACGAGCAGTACTTC. Encoded protein: CSARTSGSHPYEQYF.

This clonotype was recorded at least ten times. This sequence joins TRBV20-1 and TRBJ2-1, with a possible D match to TRBD2 (7 bases). V lost 3 bases to trimming and J lost 7 bases, with 16 bases between them. Germline CDR1 is DFQATT and CDR2 is SNEGSKA (reference sequence). This CDR3 has 14 amino acids. This CDR3 reads CSASGGAVRNEQFF. CDR3 DNA: TGCAGTGCTAGTGGGGGGGCGGTCAGGAATGAGCAGTTCTTC.